This is a list of T cell receptor beta chains from one sample in a study of T cells in Graves' hyperthyroidism and ophthalmopathy. From the multiplex PCR reads, TCRdb called clonotypes with MiXCR, one entry per CDR3 protein. This table has about 610,000 distinct CDR3 sequences, roughly 15% appearing once. Sequenced material: blood. All receptors derive from a woman aged 40 to 50 with Graves' ophthalmopathy. The CDR3 runs from the conserved cysteine through the conserved F or W. Fields, in order: D gene, clone size, J gene, V gene, CDR3 protein, CDR3 DNA. A D gene is named only where the DNA matches it firmly. The size entry is marked missing in some rows and otherwise reads once, few, many or a size class.

D gene: -; clone size: many; J gene: TRBJ1-1; V gene: TRBV28; CDR3 protein: CASSLSIEAFF; CDR3 DNA: TGTGCCAGCAGTTTATCTATAGAAGCTTTCTTT
D gene: -; clone size: many; J gene: TRBJ1-1; V gene: TRBV24-1; CDR3 protein: CATSDSTGSTEAFF; CDR3 DNA: TGTGCCACCAGTGATTCTACAGGATCCACTGAAGCTTTCTTT
D gene: -; clone size: many; J gene: TRBJ1-1; V gene: TRBV29-1; CDR3 protein: CSVEEWPNTEAFF; CDR3 DNA: TGCAGCGTTGAAGAATGGCCGAACACTGAAGCTTTCTTT
D gene: -; clone size: many; J gene: TRBJ1-2; V gene: TRBV19; CDR3 protein: CASSILWGADYGYTF; CDR3 DNA: TGTGCCAGTAGTATCTTATGGGGGGCGGACTATGGCTACACCTTC
D gene: TRBD1; clone size: many; J gene: TRBJ2-7; V gene: TRBV20-1; CDR3 protein: CSASPRGTYEQYF; CDR3 DNA: TGCAGTGCCAGCCCCAGGGGGACCTACGAGCAGTACTTC
D gene: -; clone size: many; J gene: TRBJ1-1; V gene: TRBV11-3; CDR3 protein: CASSFSQSTEAFF; CDR3 DNA: TGTGCCAGCAGCTTTTCCCAGAGCACTGAAGCTTTCTTT
D gene: TRBD2; clone size: many; J gene: TRBJ2-5; V gene: TRBV19; CDR3 protein: CASSISLAEKTQYF; CDR3 DNA: TGTGCCAGTAGTATCAGTCTAGCGGAGAAGACCCAGTACTTC
D gene: -; clone size: -; J gene: TRBJ2-7; V gene: TRBV12-3/TRBV12-4; CDR3 protein: CASSSDLQLEQYF; CDR3 DNA: TGTGCCAGCAGTTCCGACCTCCAGCTGGAGCAGTACTTC
D gene: -; clone size: many; J gene: TRBJ1-2; V gene: TRBV19; CDR3 protein: CATQIGQLNYGYTF; CDR3 DNA: TGTGCCACCCAGATCGGGCAGCTTAACTATGGCTACACCTTC
D gene: -; clone size: few; J gene: TRBJ2-2; V gene: TRBV18; CDR3 protein: CASLEGNTGELFF; CDR3 DNA: TGTGCCAGCTTGGAGGGGAACACCGGGGAGCTGTTTTTT
D gene: -; clone size: many; J gene: TRBJ1-5; V gene: TRBV11-2; CDR3 protein: CASSLERLSAQHF; CDR3 DNA: TGTGCCAGCAGCTTAGAGAGGCTATCGGCCCAGCATTTT
D gene: TRBD2; clone size: many; J gene: TRBJ2-7; V gene: TRBV27; CDR3 protein: CASSISGGSSYEQYF; CDR3 DNA: TGTGCCAGCAGCATTAGCGGGGGCAGCTCCTACGAGCAGTACTTC
D gene: -; clone size: few; J gene: TRBJ2-7; V gene: TRBV15; CDR3 protein: CATSRQGGYEQYF; CDR3 DNA: TGTGCCACCAGCAGACAGGGGGGTTACGAGCAGTACTTC
D gene: -; clone size: -; J gene: TRBJ2-7; V gene: TRBV30; CDR3 protein: CAWRYQQGTSFYEQYF; CDR3 DNA: TGTGCCTGGAGGTACCAACAGGGCACTTCATTCTACGAGCAGTACTTC
D gene: -; clone size: many; J gene: TRBJ2-2; V gene: TRBV30; CDR3 protein: CAWSLQPTGELFF; CDR3 DNA: TGTGCCTGGAGTCTACAGCCCACCGGGGAGCTGTTTTTT
D gene: -; clone size: many; J gene: TRBJ2-3; V gene: TRBV11-2; CDR3 protein: CASSLEGEVGTDTQYF; CDR3 DNA: TGTGCCAGCAGCTTAGAAGGGGAAGTTGGCACAGATACGCAGTATTTT
D gene: -; clone size: -; J gene: TRBJ1-2; V gene: TRBV10-3; CDR3 protein: CAITGTSQNYGYTF; CDR3 DNA: TGTGCCATCACGGGGACGTCCCAGAACTATGGCTACACCTTC
D gene: TRBD1; clone size: many; J gene: TRBJ1-1; V gene: TRBV12-5; CDR3 protein: CASGSRTGRETEAFF; CDR3 DNA: TGTGCTAGTGGTTCGCGGACAGGGAGGGAGACTGAAGCTTTCTTT
D gene: -; clone size: many; J gene: TRBJ1-5; V gene: TRBV20-1; CDR3 protein: CSGPKGTWSHF; CDR3 DNA: TGCAGTGGACCCAAGGGGACCTGGTCGCATTTT
D gene: TRBD2; clone size: many; J gene: TRBJ2-7; V gene: TRBV12-3/TRBV12-4; CDR3 protein: CASSFGIAGAYEQYF; CDR3 DNA: TGTGCCAGCAGTTTCGGAATAGCGGGAGCCTACGAGCAGTACTTC
D gene: -; clone size: -; J gene: TRBJ2-7; V gene: TRBV13; CDR3 protein: CASSPSGQREQYF; CDR3 DNA: TGTGCCAGCAGCCCAAGCGGACAGCGCGAGCAGTACTTC
D gene: -; clone size: -; J gene: TRBJ2-6; V gene: TRBV7-2; CDR3 protein: CASTFYSSGANVLTF; CDR3 DNA: TGTGCCAGCACCTTCTATAGCTCTGGGGCCAACGTCCTGACTTTC
D gene: -; clone size: many; J gene: TRBJ1-1; V gene: TRBV19; CDR3 protein: CASSIVEGRGNTEAFF; CDR3 DNA: TGTGCCAGTAGTATAGTTGAAGGAAGGGGGAACACTGAAGCTTTCTTT
D gene: TRBD2; clone size: many; J gene: TRBJ2-7; V gene: TRBV5-6; CDR3 protein: CASSWGTSVNEQYF; CDR3 DNA: TGTGCCAGCAGCTGGGGGACTAGCGTGAACGAGCAGTACTTC
D gene: -; clone size: -; J gene: TRBJ1-5; V gene: TRBV12-5; CDR3 protein: CASGFGELQPQHF; CDR3 DNA: TGTGCTAGTGGTTTCGGGGAGTTGCAGCCCCAGCATTTT
D gene: TRBD1; clone size: many; J gene: TRBJ2-6; V gene: TRBV7-2; CDR3 protein: CASSSWTGGGANVLTF; CDR3 DNA: TGTGCCAGCAGCTCTTGGACAGGTGGCGGGGCCAACGTCCTGACTTTC
D gene: TRBD1; clone size: many; J gene: TRBJ2-5; V gene: TRBV7-9; CDR3 protein: CASSLTTGGVETQYF; CDR3 DNA: TGTGCCAGCAGCCTTACTACAGGGGGCGTAGAGACCCAGTACTTC
D gene: -; clone size: many; J gene: TRBJ1-5; V gene: TRBV6-2/TRBV6-3; CDR3 protein: CASSYLAPGLNQPQHF; CDR3 DNA: TGTGCCAGCAGTTACCTCGCCCCAGGGTTAAATCAGCCCCAGCATTTT
D gene: -; clone size: many; J gene: TRBJ2-7; V gene: TRBV19; CDR3 protein: CASSWGQGPTYEQYF; CDR3 DNA: TGTGCCAGTAGTTGGGGCCAGGGGCCCACCTACGAGCAGTACTTC
D gene: -; clone size: -; J gene: TRBJ1-6; V gene: TRBV15; CDR3 protein: CATSRTRQAHNSPLHF; CDR3 DNA: TGTGCCACCAGCAGGACCCGACAGGCCCATAATTCACCCCTCCACTTT
D gene: -; clone size: many; J gene: TRBJ1-5; V gene: TRBV3-1; CDR3 protein: CASSYGSYSNQPQHF; CDR3 DNA: TGTGCCAGCAGCTATGGAAGCTACAGCAATCAGCCCCAGCATTTT
D gene: -; clone size: many; J gene: TRBJ1-5; V gene: TRBV6-1; CDR3 protein: CASSEWQGRQPQHF; CDR3 DNA: TGTGCCAGCAGTGAATGGCAGGGGCGACAGCCCCAGCATTTT
D gene: TRBD2; clone size: many; J gene: TRBJ2-7; V gene: TRBV20-1; CDR3 protein: CSARGGGDSYEQYF; CDR3 DNA: TGCAGTGCTAGAGGGGGGGGAGATTCCTACGAGCAGTACTTC
D gene: TRBD2; clone size: many; J gene: TRBJ2-7; V gene: TRBV29-1; CDR3 protein: CSVGQREEQYF; CDR3 DNA: TGCAGCGTTGGCCAGCGGGAGGAGCAGTACTTC
D gene: TRBD1; clone size: few; J gene: TRBJ2-7; V gene: TRBV28; CDR3 protein: CASSRWDRGHEQYF; CDR3 DNA: TGTGCCAGCAGCCGATGGGACAGGGGGCACGAGCAGTACTTC
D gene: -; clone size: -; J gene: TRBJ1-2; V gene: TRBV30; CDR3 protein: CAWSVPGPSNYGYTF; CDR3 DNA: TGTGCCTGGAGTGTACCGGGGCCCTCTAACTATGGCTACACCTTC
D gene: TRBD1; clone size: -; J gene: TRBJ1-1; V gene: TRBV18; CDR3 protein: CASSPMGQGEGGTEAFF; CDR3 DNA: TGTGCCAGCTCACCCATGGGACAGGGGGAAGGTGGGACTGAAGCTTTCTTT
D gene: -; clone size: many; J gene: TRBJ1-1; V gene: TRBV20-1; CDR3 protein: CSAREGGVNTEAFF; CDR3 DNA: TGCAGTGCTAGAGAAGGGGGGGTGAACACTGAAGCTTTCTTT
D gene: TRBD2; clone size: many; J gene: TRBJ2-5; V gene: TRBV20-1; CDR3 protein: CSALTSAQETQYF; CDR3 DNA: TGCAGTGCTTTGACTAGCGCACAAGAGACCCAGTACTTC
D gene: -; clone size: many; J gene: TRBJ1-5; V gene: TRBV5-5; CDR3 protein: CASSLEINFSYSNQPQHF; CDR3 DNA: TGTGCCAGCAGCTTGGAGATTAACTTTTCCTATAGCAATCAGCCCCAGCATTTT
D gene: -; clone size: many; J gene: TRBJ1-1; V gene: TRBV11-2; CDR3 protein: CASSTNRGGANTEAFF; CDR3 DNA: TGTGCCAGCAGCACAAATCGGGGGGGCGCGAACACTGAAGCTTTCTTT
D gene: TRBD1; clone size: many; J gene: TRBJ1-1; V gene: TRBV19; CDR3 protein: CASTPDRGLDTEAFF; CDR3 DNA: TGTGCCAGTACTCCGGACAGGGGGCTCGACACTGAAGCTTTCTTT
D gene: TRBD1; clone size: many; J gene: TRBJ1-1; V gene: TRBV29-1; CDR3 protein: CSVSQGAGTEAFF; CDR3 DNA: TGCAGCGTTAGTCAGGGGGCCGGCACTGAAGCTTTCTTT
D gene: TRBD1; clone size: many; J gene: TRBJ2-2; V gene: TRBV24-1; CDR3 protein: CATRPGQGSTGELFF; CDR3 DNA: TGTGCCACCAGACCGGGACAGGGTTCGACCGGGGAGCTGTTTTTT
D gene: -; clone size: many; J gene: TRBJ1-6; V gene: TRBV2; CDR3 protein: CASSAGNSPLHF; CDR3 DNA: TGTGCCAGCAGTGCAGGGAATTCACCCCTCCACTTT
D gene: TRBD1; clone size: many; J gene: TRBJ2-5; V gene: TRBV2; CDR3 protein: CASSEVPRTGGMKTQYF; CDR3 DNA: TGTGCCAGCAGTGAGGTACCTAGGACAGGGGGTATGAAGACCCAGTACTTC
D gene: -; clone size: -; J gene: TRBJ1-6; V gene: TRBV6-5; CDR3 protein: CASSYDQGGSSPLHF; CDR3 DNA: TGTGCCAGCAGTTACGACCAGGGAGGTAGTTCACCCCTCCACTTT
D gene: -; clone size: -; J gene: TRBJ2-5; V gene: TRBV7-6; CDR3 protein: CASSLAVWGQRETQYF; CDR3 DNA: TGTGCCAGCAGCTTAGCGGTTTGGGGGCAGAGAGAGACCCAGTACTTC
D gene: -; clone size: many; J gene: TRBJ1-3; V gene: TRBV7-6; CDR3 protein: CASSRLFPGSGNTIYF; CDR3 DNA: TGTGCCAGCAGCCGACTCTTTCCAGGGTCTGGAAACACCATATATTTT
D gene: -; clone size: many; J gene: TRBJ1-2; V gene: TRBV20-1; CDR3 protein: CSARDGDHYGYTF; CDR3 DNA: TGCAGTGCTAGAGATGGAGACCACTATGGCTACACCTTC
D gene: -; clone size: many; J gene: TRBJ2-7; V gene: TRBV6-1; CDR3 protein: CASSRQDSVYEQYF; CDR3 DNA: TGTGCCAGCAGCAGGCAGGACAGTGTATACGAGCAGTACTTC
D gene: -; clone size: many; J gene: TRBJ1-5; V gene: TRBV20-1; CDR3 protein: CSARQLVNQPQHF; CDR3 DNA: TGCAGTGCTAGACAGCTCGTCAATCAGCCCCAGCATTTT
D gene: -; clone size: many; J gene: TRBJ2-7; V gene: TRBV20-1; CDR3 protein: CSASEADSYEQYF; CDR3 DNA: TGCAGTGCTAGCGAGGCAGATTCCTACGAGCAGTACTTC
D gene: -; clone size: many; J gene: TRBJ2-5; V gene: TRBV4-3; CDR3 protein: CASSQDVARRGETQYF; CDR3 DNA: TGCGCCAGCAGCCAAGATGTGGCTCGTAGGGGGGAGACCCAGTACTTC
D gene: -; clone size: many; J gene: TRBJ1-2; V gene: TRBV7-2; CDR3 protein: CASSLAIGTNYGYTF; CDR3 DNA: TGTGCCAGCAGCTTAGCTATAGGAACAAACTATGGCTACACCTTC
D gene: -; clone size: few; J gene: TRBJ2-7; V gene: TRBV11-1; CDR3 protein: CASSLMGQGRSYEQYF; CDR3 DNA: TGTGCCAGCAGCTTAATGGGGCAGGGACGGAGTTACGAGCAGTACTTC
D gene: -; clone size: -; J gene: TRBJ2-7; V gene: TRBV29-1; CDR3 protein: CSVEGRRYEQYF; CDR3 DNA: TGCAGCGTTGAAGGGCGTCGCTACGAGCAGTACTTC
D gene: TRBD1; clone size: few; J gene: TRBJ1-6; V gene: TRBV20-1; CDR3 protein: CSAKPGQGNSPLHF; CDR3 DNA: TGCAGTGCTAAACCGGGACAGGGTAATTCACCCCTCCACTTT
D gene: -; clone size: many; J gene: TRBJ2-5; V gene: TRBV13; CDR3 protein: CASSSGKTQYF; CDR3 DNA: TGTGCCAGCAGCAGCGGAAAGACCCAGTACTTC
D gene: -; clone size: -; J gene: TRBJ2-7; V gene: TRBV5-1; CDR3 protein: CASSLGHRPRGSYEQYF; CDR3 DNA: TGCGCCAGCAGCTTGGGTCACCGGCCGAGGGGTTCCTACGAGCAGTACTTC